This TCR beta chain was recovered during a study of blood T cell repertoires in COVID-19. Study information: The origin of the acute and convalescent COVID-19 samples was the United States, Italy and Spain.

Ages ranged from about 18 to 89 years, with residence in 20 to 30 US areas. In Cohort 3, a recovered donor had either two negative PCRs, clearance, or symptom resolution. The repertoire was sequenced with immunoSEQ multiplex PCR; TCRdb's copy has only in-frame clones and lacks some. The sample records under 300,000 clones, over 75% being singletons. Germline V gene data show CDR1 as MNHEY and CDR2 as SMNVEV (reference sequence). The CDR3 is 12 residues long. The ends lost 10 bases at V and 6 bases at J; junction bases unmatched: 7. This clone occurred a few times. Sequencing input: PBMCs or T cells enriched from blood (not recorded which). The source of this sequence is a young woman who had recovered from COVID-19. The chain joins TRBV27 to TRBJ1-1, with TRBD1 matching 8 bases. The CDR3 is CATRTGLAEAFF. As DNA, the CDR3 is TGTGCCACCAGGACAGGGCTTGCTGAAGCTTTCTTT.